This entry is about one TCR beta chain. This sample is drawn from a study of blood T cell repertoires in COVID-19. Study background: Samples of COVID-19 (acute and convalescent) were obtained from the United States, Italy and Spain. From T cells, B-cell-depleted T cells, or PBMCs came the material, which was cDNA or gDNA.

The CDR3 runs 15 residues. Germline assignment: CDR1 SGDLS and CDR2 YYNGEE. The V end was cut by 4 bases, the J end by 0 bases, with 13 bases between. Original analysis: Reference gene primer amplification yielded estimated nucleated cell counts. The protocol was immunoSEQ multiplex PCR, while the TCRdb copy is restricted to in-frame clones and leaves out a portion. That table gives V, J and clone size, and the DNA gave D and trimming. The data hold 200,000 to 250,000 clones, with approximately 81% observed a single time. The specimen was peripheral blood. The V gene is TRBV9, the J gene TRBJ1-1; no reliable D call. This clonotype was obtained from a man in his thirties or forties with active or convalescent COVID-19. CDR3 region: CASSPLVDMNTEAFF. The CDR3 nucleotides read TGTGCCAGCAGCCCGTTAGTTGATATGAACACTGAAGCTTTCTTT. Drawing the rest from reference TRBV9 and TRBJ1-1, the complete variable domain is DSGVTQTPKHLITATGQRVTLRCSPRSGDLSVYWYQQSLDQGLQFLIQYYNGEERAKGNILERFSAQQFPDLHSELNLSSLELGDSALYFCASSPLVDMNTEAFFGQGTRLTVV.